This TCR beta chain was sequenced for a study of T-cell memory formation after mild COVID-19 (dated by TCRdb to about 2021). Context from the whole study: TCR sequence clusters from the two donors were found to be largely donor specific. T-cell clones expanding and contracting after mild COVID-19 in two donors were tracked by longitudinal TCRalpha and TCRbeta repertoire sequencing. Two young, previously healthy adult volunteers made up the cohort, one male and one female. Overall study outcomes, separate from this receptor: Contracting CD4+ clones were found mainly in CM and EM memory subsets, while CD8+ clones were enriched in EMRA. From day 15 to 85, contracting clones showed balanced CD4/CD8 phenotypes, whereas a second wave of clones that expanded from day 15 to 37 leaned towards CD4+. The study included only two mild cases, and larger cohorts that include severe cases with pre-infection samples were judged to be necessary. Some responding clones were found in pre-infection memory, which suggests that pre-existing cross-reactive memory T cells took part in the SARS-CoV-2 response. Whether the second-wave clones peaking on day 37 were SARS-CoV-2 specific was not confirmed.

CDR1 is given as SGHRS and CDR2 as YFSETQ, both from the germline V gene. Including cysteine and phenylalanine, the CDR3 has 15 amino acids. Only the CDR3 region is kept as DNA, spanning 45 bases read in frame from base 1. V and J are truncated by 0 bases and 3 bases respectively, leaving an intervening sequence of 11 bases. With respect to this clonotype: The target of this receptor is not known. The sample holds no much larger clone one base away, and base qualities are not on file.

Ficoll-Paque density gradient centrifugation was used to isolate PBMCs. Sequencer: Illumina NovaSeq 6000. cDNA libraries for TCRalpha and TCRbeta were prepared by 5'RACE using constant-segment primers, with sample barcodes and unique molecular identifiers added. Trizol reagent was used to extract RNA from every sample. Library amplification was performed in two PCR steps, and a second sample barcode and Illumina TruSeq adapters were introduced in the second step. Sequencing of the libraries was done on an Illumina NovaSeq, producing 2 x 150 bp paired-end reads. Turning to the authors' computational methods: Demultiplexing of reads and collapsing into UMI-guided consensus sequences were performed with migec v1.2.7. With mixcr v2.1.11, UMI consensuses were aligned to TRA and TRB V and J templates and assembled into clonotypes. Expanded or contracted clonotypes were those called significant by both edgeR and NoisET, with noise models trained on biological replicates. For edgeR calls, a false discovery rate-adjusted p below 0.01 and a log2 fold-change threshold of 1 were applied. As an exploratory analysis of dynamics, max-normalized trajectories of the 1000 most abundant clonotypes were examined with PCA combined with hierarchical clustering. Separately sequenced CD4+ and CD8+ repertoires were used to assign a CD4 or CD8 phenotype to each responding clone. The raw public data were reprocessed by TCRdb itself: fastp quality trimming at Q25, MiXCR clonotype calling, in-frame beta chains only. Entries that share a CDR3 protein sequence are merged under the most common genes and DNA. TCRdb's processing, not the study's, gives the V and J calls here. Across this sample there are some 150,000 distinct CDR3 sequences, with 15% to 20% seen only once. 2% to 2.5% of the sample is taken by the ten largest.

The receptor was isolated from an adult woman who had mild COVID-19 (a few samples of this study predate the infection). The sample titles of this study are shuffled in the database, so cell type and time point are left out; the donor was told from shared clones. Sequencing input: PBMCs or a T cell subset sorted from them (not recorded which). The sequence is built from TRBV5-1 and TRBJ2-3, with TRBD1 perhaps the D gene, on 5 matching bases. The CDR3 amino acid sequence is: CASSLGRVKTDTQYF. The nucleotide sequence reads as follows: TGCGCCAGCAGCTTGGGCAGGGTAAAAACAGATACGCAGTATTTT.